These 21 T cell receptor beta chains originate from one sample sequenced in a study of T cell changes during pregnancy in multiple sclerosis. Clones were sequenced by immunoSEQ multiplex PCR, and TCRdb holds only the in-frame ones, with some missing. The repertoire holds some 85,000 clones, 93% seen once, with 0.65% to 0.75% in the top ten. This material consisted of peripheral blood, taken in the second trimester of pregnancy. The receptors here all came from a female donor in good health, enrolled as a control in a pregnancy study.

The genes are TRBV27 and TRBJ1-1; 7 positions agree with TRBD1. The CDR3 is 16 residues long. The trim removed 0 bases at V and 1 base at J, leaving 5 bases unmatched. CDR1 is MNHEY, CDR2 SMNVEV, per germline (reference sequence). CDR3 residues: CASSLSMRQGNTEAFF. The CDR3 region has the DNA TGTGCCAGCAGTTTATCCATGAGACAGGGGAACACTGAAGCTTTCTTT.

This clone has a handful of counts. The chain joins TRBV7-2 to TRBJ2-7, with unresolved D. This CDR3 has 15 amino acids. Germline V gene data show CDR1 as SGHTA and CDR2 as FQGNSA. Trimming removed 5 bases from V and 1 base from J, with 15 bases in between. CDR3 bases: TGTGCCAGCAGCACCCATGGTGGGCCATCCTACGAGCAGTACTTC. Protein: CASSTHGGPSYEQYF.

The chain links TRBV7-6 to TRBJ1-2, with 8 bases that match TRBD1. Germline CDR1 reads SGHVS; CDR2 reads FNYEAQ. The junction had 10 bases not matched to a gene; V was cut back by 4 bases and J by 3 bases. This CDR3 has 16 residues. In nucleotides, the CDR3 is TGTGCCAGCAGCTCACCACAGGGGGTAAAGGACTATGGCTACACCTTC. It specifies CASSSPQGVKDYGYTF.

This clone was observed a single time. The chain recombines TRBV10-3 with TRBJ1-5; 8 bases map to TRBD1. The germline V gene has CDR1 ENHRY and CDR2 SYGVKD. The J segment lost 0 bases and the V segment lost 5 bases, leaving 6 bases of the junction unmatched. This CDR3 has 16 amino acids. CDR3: CAISLGQGDSNQPQHF. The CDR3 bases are TGTGCCATCAGTCTAGGACAGGGAGATAGCAATCAGCCCCAGCATTTT.

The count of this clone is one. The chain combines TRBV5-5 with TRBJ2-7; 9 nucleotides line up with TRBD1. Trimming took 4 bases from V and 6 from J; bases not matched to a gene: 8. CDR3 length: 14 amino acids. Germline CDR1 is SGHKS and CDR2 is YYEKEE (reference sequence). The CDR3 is CASSQTTGGGEQYF. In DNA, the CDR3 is TGTGCCAGCAGCCAGACGACAGGGGGAGGCGAGCAGTACTTC.

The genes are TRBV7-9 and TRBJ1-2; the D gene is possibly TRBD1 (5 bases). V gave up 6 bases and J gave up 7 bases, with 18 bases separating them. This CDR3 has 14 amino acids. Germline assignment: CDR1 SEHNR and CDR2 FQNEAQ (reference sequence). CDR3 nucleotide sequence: TGTGCCAGCAGTTTAACACGGACCGGGGGTGGCTACACCTTC. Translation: CASSLTRTGGGYTF.

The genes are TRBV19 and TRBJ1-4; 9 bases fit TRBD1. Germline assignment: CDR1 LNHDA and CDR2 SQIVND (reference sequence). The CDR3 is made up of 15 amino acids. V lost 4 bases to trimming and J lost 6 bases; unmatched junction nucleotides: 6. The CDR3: CASSTQDRGDEKLFF. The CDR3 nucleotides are TGTGCCAGTAGTACCCAAGACAGGGGGGATGAAAAACTGTTTTTT.

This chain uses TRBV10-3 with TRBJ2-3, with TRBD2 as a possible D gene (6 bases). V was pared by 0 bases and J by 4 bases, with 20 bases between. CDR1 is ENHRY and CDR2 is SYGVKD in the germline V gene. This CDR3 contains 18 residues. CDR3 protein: CAISESALKVWGADTQYF. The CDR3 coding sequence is TGTGCCATCAGTGAGTCCGCTCTTAAGGTGTGGGGGGCAGATACGCAGTATTTT.

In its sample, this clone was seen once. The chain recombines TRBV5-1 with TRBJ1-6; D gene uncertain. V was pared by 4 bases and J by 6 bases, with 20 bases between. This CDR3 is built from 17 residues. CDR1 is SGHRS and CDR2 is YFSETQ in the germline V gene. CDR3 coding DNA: TGCGCCAGCAGCCCGATAACGGGAAGGGCCGCTAATTCACCCCTCCACTTT. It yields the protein CASSPITGRAANSPLHF.

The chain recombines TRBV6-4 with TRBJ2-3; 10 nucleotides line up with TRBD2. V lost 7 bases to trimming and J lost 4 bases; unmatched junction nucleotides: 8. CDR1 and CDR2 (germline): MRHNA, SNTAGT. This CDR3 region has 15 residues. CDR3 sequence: CASTPSGGASDTQYF. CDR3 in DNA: TGTGCCAGCACCCCAAGCGGGGGGGCCTCAGATACGCAGTATTTT.

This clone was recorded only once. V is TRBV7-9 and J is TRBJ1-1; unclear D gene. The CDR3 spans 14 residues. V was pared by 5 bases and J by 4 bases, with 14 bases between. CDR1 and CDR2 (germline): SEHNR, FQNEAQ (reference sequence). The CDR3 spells CASSLSAEVTEAFF. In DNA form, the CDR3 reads TGTGCCAGCAGCCTATCTGCGGAGGTCACTGAAGCTTTCTTT.

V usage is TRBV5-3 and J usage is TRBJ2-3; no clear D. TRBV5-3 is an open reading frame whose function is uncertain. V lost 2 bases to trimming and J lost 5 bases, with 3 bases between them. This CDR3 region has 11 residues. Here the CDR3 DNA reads TGTGCCAGAAGCTTCAGAGATACGCAGTATTTT. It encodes CARSFRDTQYF.

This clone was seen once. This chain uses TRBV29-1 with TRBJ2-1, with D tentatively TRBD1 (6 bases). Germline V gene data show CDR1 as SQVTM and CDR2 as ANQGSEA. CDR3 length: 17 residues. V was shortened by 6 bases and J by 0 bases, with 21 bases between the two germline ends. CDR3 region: CSVIPGRRGSSYNEQFF. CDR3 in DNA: TGCAGCGTAATACCGGGCCGTAGGGGGAGCTCCTACAATGAGCAGTTCTTC.

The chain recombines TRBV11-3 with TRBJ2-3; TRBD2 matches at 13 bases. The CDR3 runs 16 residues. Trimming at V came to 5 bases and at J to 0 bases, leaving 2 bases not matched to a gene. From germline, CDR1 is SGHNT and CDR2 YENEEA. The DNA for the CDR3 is TGTGCCAGCAGCCTGGGACTAGCGGGGAGCACAGATACGCAGTATTTT. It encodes CASSLGLAGSTDTQYF.

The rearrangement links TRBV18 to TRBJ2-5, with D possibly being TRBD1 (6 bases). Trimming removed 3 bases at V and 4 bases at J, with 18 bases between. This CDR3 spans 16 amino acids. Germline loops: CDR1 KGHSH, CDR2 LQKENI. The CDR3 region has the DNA TGTGCCAGCTCACCCCCGAACCAGGGGAAGGGAGAGACCCAGTACTTC. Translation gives CASSPPNQGKGETQYF.

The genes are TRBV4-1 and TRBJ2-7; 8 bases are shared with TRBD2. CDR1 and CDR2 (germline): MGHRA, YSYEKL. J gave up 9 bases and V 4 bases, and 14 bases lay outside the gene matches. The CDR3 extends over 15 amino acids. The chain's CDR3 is CASSRAGDTSSGQYF. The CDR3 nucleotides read TGCGCCAGCAGCCGAGCGGGGGACACGAGCTCGGGGCAGTACTTC.

The CDR3: CASHRRGVNTGELFF. For the CDR3, the DNA is TGTGCCAGCCACCGGCGGGGGGTCAACACCGGGGAGCTGTTTTTT. The genes are TRBV7-6 and TRBJ2-2, with TRBD2 identical over 8 bases. The CDR3 loop spans 15 amino acids. Germline values: CDR1 SGHVS, CDR2 FNYEAQ. V lost 8 bases and J lost 2; bases outside the gene matches: 7.

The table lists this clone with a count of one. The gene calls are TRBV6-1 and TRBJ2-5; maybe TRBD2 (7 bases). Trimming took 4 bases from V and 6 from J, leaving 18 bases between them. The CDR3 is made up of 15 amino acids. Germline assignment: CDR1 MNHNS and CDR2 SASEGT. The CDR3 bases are TGTGCCAGCAGTGGGGTTGGGGGGGCCCGACAGACCCAGTACTTC. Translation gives CASSGVGGARQTQYF.

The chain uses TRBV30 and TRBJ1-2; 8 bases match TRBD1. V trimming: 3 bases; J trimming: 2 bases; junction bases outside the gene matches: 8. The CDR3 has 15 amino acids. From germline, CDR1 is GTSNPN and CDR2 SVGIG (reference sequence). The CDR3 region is CAWSITTGVNYGYTF. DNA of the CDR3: TGTGCCTGGAGCATTACGACAGGGGTAAACTATGGCTACACCTTC.

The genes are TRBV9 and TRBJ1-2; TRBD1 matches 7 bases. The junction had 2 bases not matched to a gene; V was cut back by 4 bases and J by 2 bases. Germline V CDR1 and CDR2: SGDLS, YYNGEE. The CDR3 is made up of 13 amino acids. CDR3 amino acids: CASSSGQNYGYTF. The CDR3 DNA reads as TGTGCCAGCAGCTCGGGACAGAACTATGGCTACACCTTC.

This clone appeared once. The CDR3 loop is CASSYLDRVMYGYTF. The CDR3 nucleotides are TGTGCCAGCTCATACCTGGACAGGGTTATGTATGGCTACACCTTC. The chain couples TRBV6-5 to TRBJ1-2; 8 positions match TRBD1. The J segment lost 5 bases and the V segment lost 8 bases, leaving 13 bases of the junction unmatched. CDR3 length equals 15 residues. Per the germline V gene, CDR1 is MNHEY and CDR2 is SVGAGI.